This is a list of T cell receptor beta chains from one sample in a study of OX40 agonist ivuxolimab in advanced cancers. Clones were sequenced by immunoSEQ multiplex PCR, and TCRdb holds only the in-frame ones, with some missing. The table shows nearly 110,000 clones, with roughly nine tenths occurring only once. The sequencing here drew on CD4+ or CD8+ T cells sorted from blood, taken in a trial of the OX40 agonist ivuxolimab. The source is an adult with an advanced solid tumor such as melanoma, head and neck, liver or kidney cancer. CDR3s include the opening cysteine and the closing phenylalanine or tryptophan. The D gene is left open where the match is weak. Not every row has a clone size; where given, it reads once, few, many or a size class.

>TRBJ1-5|-|TRBV5-4|-
CASSLWGAPNQPQHF
TGTGCCAGCAGCTTGTGGGGGGCCCCAAATCAGCCCCAGCATTTT
>TRBJ1-5|-|TRBV6-1|-
CASSEVVWTRGQPQHF
TGTGCCAGCAGTGAAGTTGTATGGACCCGCGGTCAGCCCCAGCATTTT
>TRBJ2-5|-|TRBV21-1|-
CASSPPYGHQGRETQYF
TGTGCCAGCAGCCCCCCCTATGGACATCAGGGGCGGGAGACCCAGTACTTC
>TRBJ2-2|-|TRBV9|TRBD1
CASSGQGSGELFF
TGTGCCAGCAGCGGACAGGGATCCGGGGAGCTGTTTTTT
>TRBJ2-7|-|TRBV30|TRBD1
CAGDRGGEQYF
TGTGCCGGCGACAGGGGAGGCGAGCAGTACTTC
>TRBJ1-5|once|TRBV29-1|TRBD1
CSVRTGAGNQPQHF
TGCAGCGTACGGACAGGGGCGGGCAATCAGCCCCAGCATTTT
>TRBJ1-2|-|TRBV4-3|-
CASSPQGLYTGYTF
TGCGCCAGCAGCCCCCAGGGCCTCTATACGGGCTACACCTTC
>TRBJ2-3|-|TRBV7-2|-
CASSFGKAATDTQYF
TGTGCCAGCAGCTTTGGGAAGGCCGCCACAGATACGCAGTATTTT
>TRBJ2-7|-|TRBV11-2|TRBD2
CASSPLLAGIRGEQYF
TGTGCCAGCAGCCCACTCTTAGCGGGGATCCGGGGCGAGCAGTACTTC
>TRBJ2-3|-|TRBV11-2|TRBD2
CASKIAGGPDTQYF
TGTGCCAGCAAGATAGCGGGGGGCCCCGATACGCAGTATTTT
>TRBJ2-1|-|TRBV5-1|-
CASSLNGGSNEQFF
TGCGCCAGCAGCTTAAATGGGGGGAGCAATGAGCAGTTCTTC
>TRBJ2-1|once|TRBV30|-
CAWSVGGTYNEQFF
TGTGCCTGGAGTGTAGGGGGAACCTACAATGAGCAGTTCTTC
>TRBJ1-1|-|TRBV7-2|-
CASSLDRNTEAFF
TGTGCCAGCAGCTTAGACCGAAACACTGAAGCTTTCTTT
>TRBJ1-2|-|TRBV19|TRBD1
CATSRGQGNGYTF
TGTGCCACGTCAAGGGGACAGGGGAATGGCTACACCTTC